This T cell receptor (beta chain) was found in a study of T cells in Graves' hyperthyroidism and ophthalmopathy. Study results and caveats: The authors' 13 V-J model separated ophthalmopathy from stable hyperthyroidism.

Amplification targeted TCR beta CDR3 regions from RNA transcripts. Using the HTBI primer set, a first-round RT-PCR was run on the TCR CDR3. TCRdb re-derived calls from the multiplex PCR reads in MiXCR, one entry per CDR3 protein. This table has approximately 590,000 distinct CDR3 sequences, around a sixth appearing once. CDR3 length: 15 amino acids. Deletions cut 9 bases from V and 6 bases from J, with 20 bases between. Germline V gene sequence: CDR1 MDHEN, CDR2 SYDVKM. This clonotype has ten or more counts. The antigen is unknown. Sample: blood. The clonotype was recovered from a young woman with Graves' hyperthyroidism. The chain joins TRBV28 to TRBJ2-2; the D is unclear. CDR3 protein: CASRRSGRNSGELFF. In DNA form, the CDR3 reads TGTGCCAGTCGCCGTTCTGGGCGCAATTCCGGGGAGCTGTTTTTT. Complete variable domain (other parts from reference TRBV28 and TRBJ2-2): DVKVTQSSRYLVKRTGEKVFLECVQDMDHENMFWYRQDPGLGLRLIYFSYDVKMKEKGDIPEGYSVSREKKERFSLILESASTNQTSMYLCASRRSGRNSGELFFGEGSRLTVL.